A selection of T cell receptor beta chains follows, all from one sample in a study of T cell repertoires in cytomegalovirus infection. In TCRdb, the reads were re-called with MiXCR into one record per CDR3 protein. The sample contains about 140,000 distinct CDR3 sequences, about 6% of which appear only once. The sequenced material came from PBMCs. The receptors stem from a human donor in good health (CMV status not recorded). Some clones in this sample may be carry-over from other donors' samples. Both conserved end residues are part of each CDR3. A D gene is named only where the DNA matches it firmly. Clone size is not always given. Where it is, it says once, few, many or a class for expanded clones.

CDR3 DNA	CDR3 protein	V gene	J gene	D gene	clone size	CDR3 length
TGCAGCGTTGTGGGACAGGGGTACACTGAAGCTTTCTTT	CSVVGQGYTEAFF	TRBV29-1	TRBJ1-1	TRBD1	few	13
TGTGCCACCAGCAGGGACAGGGGCCACGAGCAGTACTTC	CATSRDRGHEQYF	TRBV15	TRBJ2-7	TRBD1	many	13
TGTGCCAGCAGTCCCCCGGAGGGGAGGCCTGAAGCTTTCTTT	CASSPPEGRPEAFF	TRBV28	TRBJ1-1	NA	NA	14
TGCGCCAGCAGCCAAGATGCCAGCAATCAGCCCCAGCATTTT	CASSQDASNQPQHF	TRBV4-3	TRBJ1-5	NA	many	14
TGTGCCAGCACCACGCCGGGGGAGGGCTATGGCTACACCTTC	CASTTPGEGYGYTF	TRBV12-3/TRBV12-4	TRBJ1-2	NA	many	14
TGTGCCAGCAGTTTGAACAGGGCCGTGGCTAATGAAAAACTGTTTTTT	CASSLNRAVANEKLFF	TRBV28	TRBJ1-4	NA	many	16
TGTGCCAGCAGCCGCCTTGTAGGAGCCCTGGGAAGCCTGAACACTGAAGCTTTCTTT	CASSRLVGALGSLNTEAFF	TRBV5-6	TRBJ1-1	NA	many	19
TGTGCCAGCTCACAGGACGGCTACAATGAGCAGTTCTTC	CASSQDGYNEQFF	TRBV18	TRBJ2-1	NA	many	13
TGTGCCTGGAGTGTTCAGGGTAAAACCGGGGAGCTGTTTTTT	CAWSVQGKTGELFF	TRBV30	TRBJ2-2	NA	few	14
TGTGCCACCAGCGGGAGCGGGGACAAGACCCAGTACTTC	CATSGSGDKTQYF	TRBV15	TRBJ2-5	NA	many	13
TGTGCCAGCAGCCGGGGAGTGGGCACTGAAGCTTTCTTT	CASSRGVGTEAFF	TRBV11-2	TRBJ1-1	NA	many	13
TGTGCCAGCAGCTTAGCGGACCTTAGCAATCAGCCCCAGCATTTT	CASSLADLSNQPQHF	TRBV7-8	TRBJ1-5	NA	many	15
TGTGCCACCAGTGACCCCCCCCCCGGGAAAGAGACCCAGTACTTC	CATSDPPPGKETQYF	TRBV24-1	TRBJ2-5	NA	NA	15
TGTGCCAGCAGTCATGATGAAAAACTGTTTTTT	CASSHDEKLFF	TRBV6-2/TRBV6-3	TRBJ1-4	NA	NA	11
TGTGCCAGCAGCTTAGTCCCACTAGCGGAGTTCACAGATACGCAGTATTTT	CASSLVPLAEFTDTQYF	TRBV7-2	TRBJ2-3	TRBD2	many	17
TGTGCCAGTTGGGGCACTGAAGCTTTCTTT	CASWGTEAFF	TRBV19	TRBJ1-1	NA	many	10
TGCAGCGTTGCTGCGGGGAGGGACACTGAAGCTTTCTTT	CSVAAGRDTEAFF	TRBV29-1	TRBJ1-1	NA	many	13
TGCGCTATACCGGACAGGGCTATCTATAATTCACCCCTCCACTTT	CAIPDRAIYNSPLHF	TRBV20-1	TRBJ1-6	TRBD1	many	15
TGTGCCAGCAGCCTCGGACAGGTTGGGGGCAGAAGCACAGATACGCAGTATTTT	CASSLGQVGGRSTDTQYF	TRBV7-8	TRBJ2-3	TRBD1	many	18
TGCGCCAGCAGCCAAGATGTTCGGGTTCGTGGGCAGTTCTTC	CASSQDVRVRGQFF	TRBV4-3	TRBJ2-1	NA	many	14
TGTGCCAGCAGCTTAGCGTACAGCGAGACCCAGTACTTC	CASSLAYSETQYF	TRBV7-2	TRBJ2-5	NA	many	13
TGTGCCAGCAGCTCCCGGGACTCATTGCAAGAGACCCAGTACTTC	CASSSRDSLQETQYF	TRBV7-2	TRBJ2-5	NA	many	15
TGTGCCAGCAGTTTATTGGGGGGCCACACTGAAGCTTTCTTT	CASSLLGGHTEAFF	TRBV28	TRBJ1-1	NA	many	14
TGTGCCCGAGGTCTGGCAGATACGCAGTATTTT	CARGLADTQYF	TRBV30	TRBJ2-3	NA	few	11
TGTGCCAGCAGCTCCAATCAGGGATGGGAGACCCAGTACTTC	CASSSNQGWETQYF	TRBV7-2	TRBJ2-5	NA	many	14
TGTGCCAGCAGCTTGGCTGATACAGGGGTTAGCAATGAGCAGTTCTTC	CASSLADTGVSNEQFF	TRBV7-3	TRBJ2-1	TRBD1	NA	16
TGTGCCAGCAGCTACTTATTCAATCAGCCCCAGCATTTT	CASSYLFNQPQHF	TRBV7-9	TRBJ1-5	NA	many	13
TGTGCCAGCCTAGGCCGACTCGGGGCCAACGTCCTGACTTTC	CASLGRLGANVLTF	TRBV10-3	TRBJ2-6	NA	few	14
TGCGCCAGCAGCTTGTCCCCAGGGAGCACTGAAGCTTTCTTT	CASSLSPGSTEAFF	TRBV5-1	TRBJ1-1	NA	few	14
TGTGCCATCATAGCGGGGGGGGCCTGGGAGACCCAGTACTTC	CAIIAGGAWETQYF	TRBV7-2	TRBJ2-5	TRBD2	many	14
TGCAGCGTCAACAGGGGGCGAATGAACACTGAAGCTTTCTTT	CSVNRGRMNTEAFF	TRBV29-1	TRBJ1-1	TRBD1	NA	14
TGTGCCAGCAGTTTAAAGACTACTACTTCCTATAGCAATCAGCCCCAGCATTTT	CASSLKTTTSYSNQPQHF	TRBV28	TRBJ1-5	NA	many	18
TGTGCCAGCAGCCCGACTAGGGACGTCGAAAAACTGTTTTTT	CASSPTRDVEKLFF	TRBV7-9	TRBJ1-4	NA	many	14
TGTGCCAGCAGCACACAGGGTGGTACTGAAGCTTTCTTT	CASSTQGGTEAFF	TRBV7-6	TRBJ1-1	NA	many	13
TGTGCCAGCAGCCCCCGTGGCGGGGGGGTACAGACCCAGTACTTC	CASSPRGGGVQTQYF	TRBV7-9	TRBJ2-5	TRBD2	few	15
TGCAGTGCTATTCAGTTCCAGAACACTGAAGCTTTCTTT	CSAIQFQNTEAFF	TRBV20-1	TRBJ1-1	NA	NA	13
TGTGCCAATAAGGGACACCCTAAATTCGAAAAACTGTTTTTT	CANKGHPKFEKLFF	TRBV19	TRBJ1-4	NA	many	14
TGTGCCAGCAGCCGACAAGAGTTAAATCAGCCCCAGCATTTT	CASSRQELNQPQHF	TRBV7-2	TRBJ1-5	NA	many	14
TGTGCCAGCAGGTCTTTTTCGAAGCGATCCTACGAGCAGTACTTC	CASRSFSKRSYEQYF	TRBV28	TRBJ2-7	NA	many	15
TGTGCCAGCAGATGGGACAGGGGTCTCGATGGCTACACCTTC	CASRWDRGLDGYTF	TRBV2	TRBJ1-2	TRBD1	NA	14
TGTGCCAGCAGCGACGATAGCAATCAGCCCCAGCATTTT	CASSDDSNQPQHF	TRBV7-9	TRBJ1-5	NA	many	13
TGTGCCAGTAGTTCCCAGACAGGGGATTCGTCACCCCTCCACTTT	CASSSQTGDSSPLHF	TRBV19	TRBJ1-6	TRBD1	NA	15
TGTGCCAGCAGCTCACCAGGGGGTCAGCCCCAGCATTTT	CASSSPGGQPQHF	TRBV7-2	TRBJ1-5	TRBD1	many	13
TGTGCCAGCGGGAGCAATCAGCCCCAGCATTTT	CASGSNQPQHF	TRBV6-5	TRBJ1-5	NA	many	11
TGTGCCAGCAGCTTAAAAGAGGGGACCAGGCAAGAGACCCAGTACTTC	CASSLKEGTRQETQYF	TRBV7-8	TRBJ2-5	NA	many	16
TGTGCCAGTAGACGGGACAGGGTAGCAGATACGCAGTATTTT	CASRRDRVADTQYF	TRBV19	TRBJ2-3	TRBD1	NA	14
TGTGCCAGCAGTGAATCCCAGGGCAGCAATCAGCCCCAGCATTTT	CASSESQGSNQPQHF	TRBV25-1	TRBJ1-5	NA	many	15
TGCAGTGCTAGAGCCCGGATAGGGTATACTGAAGCTTTCTTT	CSARARIGYTEAFF	TRBV20-1	TRBJ1-1	NA	many	14
TGTGCCAGCCAGTCAGGGGGTCGATATGGCTACACCTTC	CASQSGGRYGYTF	TRBV7-9	TRBJ1-2	TRBD1	many	13
TGTGCCAGCAGCCCTGACAGGGGAACAGATACGCAGTATTTT	CASSPDRGTDTQYF	TRBV5-6	TRBJ2-3	TRBD1	NA	14